This T cell receptor beta chain is from a study of control samples from healthy donors and cancer patients. Libraries were prepared by immunoSEQ multiplex PCR; TCRdb keeps only in-frame clonotypes and omits some of them. The sample includes 150,000 or so clones, roughly 93% of them seen just once. This CDR3 contains 15 residues. V shed 3 bases and J shed 6 bases, with 18 bases lying between them. CDR1 is ENHRY, CDR2 SYGVKD, per germline. The sequenced sample consisted of blood. The chain combines TRBV10-3 with TRBJ2-7, with a tentative D call TRBD2 (5 bases). The source is a man in his late teens or twenties in good health. The CDR3 sequence: CAISEDIVRAGEQYF. The CDR3, as DNA: TGTGCCATCAGTGAAGACATCGTCCGGGCGGGCGAGCAGTACTTC.